These T cell receptor beta chains were read from a single sample in a study of control samples from healthy donors and cancer patients. Sequencing used immunoSEQ multiplex PCR; TCRdb keeps in-frame clones, though not all of them. The sample shows about 68,000 clones, around 80% of them seen only once. What was sequenced was blood. Receptors originate from a man between 60 and 75 years old in good health. Both conserved end residues are part of each CDR3. A D gene is named only where the DNA matches it firmly. Clone sizes are given selectively: once, few, many, or a class where the clone is expanded.

v_gene	j_gene	d_gene	abundance	CDR3nt	CDR3aa
TRBV3-1/TRBV3-2	TRBJ2-1	-	-	TGTGCCAGCAGCGTCGGGACAAGATACAATGAGCAGTTCTTC	CASSVGTRYNEQFF
TRBV30	TRBJ2-2	TRBD1	-	TGTGCCTGGAGGTGGGACAGCAAGAACACCGGGGAGCTGTTTTTT	CAWRWDSKNTGELFF
TRBV5-6	TRBJ1-1	TRBD1	-	TGTGCCAGCAGCCTAGAAGGGGGCGTCCGTGAAGCTTTCTTT	CASSLEGGVREAFF
TRBV3-1/TRBV3-2	TRBJ2-1	TRBD2	once	TGTGCCAGCAGCCAAGGGACCGGGACTAGCCTCTATGAGCAGTTCTTC	CASSQGTGTSLYEQFF
TRBV5-1	TRBJ2-1	-	-	TGCGCCAGCAGCTTGGGGGAGACTTACAATGAGCAGTTCTTC	CASSLGETYNEQFF
TRBV7-3	TRBJ2-3	-	once	TGTGCCAGCAGCCCTCGCAACTCAGATACGCAGTATTTT	CASSPRNSDTQYF
TRBV24-1	TRBJ2-1	TRBD1	-	TGTGCCACCAGTGACGCCGGGACAGGGGGCCTAGCCGAGCAGTTCTTC	CATSDAGTGGLAEQFF
TRBV7-8	TRBJ1-5	-	-	TGTGCCAGCAGCCTGGGCCTGGTAGGGGATCAGCCCCAGCATTTT	CASSLGLVGDQPQHF
TRBV7-2	TRBJ2-3	TRBD2	-	TGTGCCAGCACGCCGAGCGGGAGGTGGGGAGATACGCAGTATTTT	CASTPSGRWGDTQYF
TRBV5-1	TRBJ2-1	TRBD2	-	TGCGCCAGCAGCTTGGCCAGCGGGAGGGCCGGGGTCAATGAGCAGTTCTTC	CASSLASGRAGVNEQFF
TRBV9	TRBJ1-3	-	once	TGTGCCAGCAGCGTAGGGGGCGGACGGTTCTCTGGAAACACCATATATTTT	CASSVGGGRFSGNTIYF
TRBV5-1	TRBJ2-1	-	-	TGCGCCAGCACTACTTCCGGACTCTACAATGAGCAGTTCTTC	CASTTSGLYNEQFF
TRBV9	TRBJ2-1	-	-	TGTGCCAGCAGCGTAGCTGAGGGGGGGAGGTACAATGAGCAGTTCTTC	CASSVAEGGRYNEQFF
TRBV6-5	TRBJ2-5	-	-	TGTGCCAGCAGTTACACGACAGATACAAAGACCCAGTACTTC	CASSYTTDTKTQYF
TRBV11-2	TRBJ1-2	-	-	TGTGCCAGCAGCTCAGGGTCCAACCATGGCTACACCTTC	CASSSGSNHGYTF
TRBV7-3	TRBJ1-1	-	medium-sized	TGTGCCAGCAGCACACAGGGCAACACTGAAGCTTTCTTT	CASSTQGNTEAFF
TRBV13	TRBJ1-6	-	-	TGTGCCAGCAGCTTAAAACCGAATTCACCCCTCCACTTT	CASSLKPNSPLHF
TRBV28	TRBJ2-3	TRBD2	-	TGTGCCAGCAGTTATCCCGTGGCCGGGACTAGCGGCGTCACAGATACGCAGTATTTT	CASSYPVAGTSGVTDTQYF